These T cell receptor beta chains were read from a single sample in a study of naive and memory T cell subsets. TCRdb redid the calling of the UMI-ligation and nested PCR reads with MiXCR, one entry per CDR3 protein. Of around 130,000 distinct CDR3 sequences listed, just over 35% are singletons. Sequencing was performed on central memory CD4+ T cells from blood. The origin of the receptors is a human donor in good health. CDR3s include the opening cysteine and the closing phenylalanine or tryptophan. A D gene is named only where the DNA matches it firmly. Some rows have no size entry. The others give once, few or many, or a class for an expanded clone.

>TRBD1|TRBJ2-7|TRBV5-5|NA
CASSWTVGSGQGQYF
TGTGCCAGCAGCTGGACCGTCGGGAGCGGACAGGGGCAGTACTTC
>NA|TRBJ1-6|TRBV27|NA
CASSLSVRGERNSPLHF
TGTGCCAGCAGTTTATCGGTCAGGGGAGAGCGGAATTCACCCCTCCACTTT
>NA|TRBJ2-4|TRBV20-1|many
CSARDPGVAKNIQYF
TGCAGTGCTAGAGATCCGGGCGTAGCCAAAAACATTCAGTACTTC
>TRBD2|TRBJ2-1|TRBV5-1|NA
CASSSLAGVAYNEQFF
TGCGCCAGCAGCTCCTTAGCGGGAGTCGCCTACAATGAGCAGTTCTTC
>NA|TRBJ2-5|TRBV7-2|few
CASSERRGGETQYF
TGTGCCAGCAGCGAGAGGCGGGGCGGAGAGACCCAGTACTTC
>NA|TRBJ2-3|TRBV6-1|NA
CASQDSWADTQYF
TGTGCCAGCCAGGACAGTTGGGCAGATACGCAGTATTTT
>TRBD2|TRBJ2-1|TRBV7-9|NA
CANTLLAGTYNEQFF
TGTGCCAACACACTATTAGCGGGGACCTACAATGAGCAGTTCTTC
>NA|TRBJ2-1|TRBV19|few
CASSFGGTYNEQFF
TGTGCCAGTAGTTTCGGCGGCACCTACAATGAGCAGTTCTTC
>TRBD2|TRBJ2-1|TRBV20-1|once
CSAASGSGHEQFF
TGCAGTGCTGCTAGCGGGAGCGGCCATGAGCAGTTCTTC
>NA|TRBJ1-6|TRBV7-2|NA
CASSSSPGLSDNSPLHF
TGTGCCAGCAGCTCTAGCCCGGGCCTTTCCGATAATTCACCCCTCCACTTT
>NA|TRBJ1-5|TRBV5-5|NA
CASSLVQGGQPQHF
TGTGCCAGCAGCTTGGTACAGGGAGGTCAGCCCCAGCATTTT
>NA|TRBJ1-2|TRBV7-2|NA
CASSQSSQGGGYTF
TGTGCCAGCAGCCAATCTTCACAGGGAGGAGGCTACACCTTC
>NA|TRBJ2-2|TRBV20-1|many
CSARAFGGGELFF
TGCAGTGCTAGAGCATTTGGTGGCGGGGAGCTGTTTTTT
>TRBD2|TRBJ2-1|TRBV19|few
CASSIGERGTYNEQFF
TGTGCCAGTAGTATAGGAGAGCGGGGAACCTACAATGAGCAGTTCTTC
>TRBD1|TRBJ1-1|TRBV27|NA
CASSPDRGRAEAFF
TGTGCCAGCAGTCCAGACAGGGGACGGGCTGAAGCTTTCTTT
>NA|TRBJ2-5|TRBV20-1|NA
CSAAFLGQETQYF
TGCAGTGCCGCTTTTCTAGGACAAGAGACCCAGTACTTC
>NA|TRBJ2-4|TRBV5-1|few
CASSYTWGAKNIQYF
TGCGCCAGCAGCTATACGTGGGGAGCCAAAAACATTCAGTACTTC
>TRBD1|TRBJ1-1|TRBV5-1|NA
CASSLEGALNTEAFF
TGCGCCAGCAGCTTGGAGGGGGCTTTAAACACTGAAGCTTTCTTT
>NA|TRBJ2-5|TRBV4-2|few
CASSQDSPGGETQYF
TGTGCCAGCAGCCAAGATAGTCCTGGCGGGGAGACCCAGTACTTC
>TRBD1|TRBJ2-7|TRBV4-3|NA
CASSQDWGQGFREQYF
TGCGCCAGCAGCCAAGATTGGGGACAGGGTTTCCGCGAGCAGTACTTC
>TRBD1|TRBJ1-1|TRBV5-1|few
CASSLGTGFDTEAFF
TGCGCCAGCAGCTTGGGGACAGGGTTCGACACTGAAGCTTTCTTT
>TRBD1|TRBJ2-7|TRBV25-1|NA
CASSYRGVGEQYF
TGTGCCAGCAGTTACAGGGGAGTTGGTGAGCAGTACTTC
>NA|TRBJ2-3|TRBV21-1|NA
CASGPGGEDTQYF
TGTGCCAGCGGACCCGGGGGAGAGGATACGCAGTATTTT
>NA|TRBJ2-4|TRBV28|few
CASSVSKNIQYF
TGTGCCAGTTCCGTGTCGAAAAACATTCAGTACTTC
>NA|TRBJ2-1|TRBV5-6|few
CASSWGGLEGNEQFF
TGTGCCAGCAGCTGGGGCGGTCTAGAGGGCAATGAGCAGTTCTTC
>NA|TRBJ2-3|TRBV28|few
CASRAKGGSTDTQYF
TGTGCCAGCAGGGCCAAGGGGGGGAGCACAGATACGCAGTATTTT
>NA|TRBJ2-1|TRBV30|few
CAWSATLGEQFF
TGTGCCTGGAGTGCCACCCTAGGTGAGCAGTTCTTC
>TRBD2|TRBJ2-5|TRBV29-1|NA
CSVGTRLRRETQYF
TGCAGCGTCGGGACTAGATTGCGTCGGGAGACCCAGTACTTC
>TRBD1|TRBJ2-5|TRBV5-6|few
CASSSRTGGKTQYF
TGTGCCAGCAGCTCCCGGACAGGGGGAAAGACCCAGTACTTC
>TRBD1|TRBJ2-1|TRBV28|few
CASTGGQVNEQFF
TGTGCCAGCACCGGGGGACAGGTCAATGAGCAGTTCTTC
>TRBD1|TRBJ2-7|TRBV29-1|few
CSATGTGVYEQYF
TGCAGCGCAACCGGGACAGGGGTCTACGAGCAGTACTTC
>TRBD1|TRBJ1-4|TRBV6-5|NA
CASSYFGQGNEKLFF
TGTGCCAGCAGTTACTTCGGACAGGGAAATGAAAAACTGTTTTTT
>TRBD2|TRBJ2-5|TRBV29-1|many
CSAASGRETQYF
TGCAGCGCGGCTAGCGGGAGAGAGACCCAGTACTTC
>NA|TRBJ1-6|TRBV12-3/TRBV12-4|NA
CASRVQGTNNSPLHF
TGTGCCAGCAGAGTACAGGGCACGAATAATTCACCCCTCCACTTT
>TRBD1|TRBJ2-5|TRBV24-1|NA
CATSDSGTAKETQYF
TGTGCCACCAGTGATTCTGGGACAGCAAAAGAGACCCAGTACTTC
>NA|TRBJ2-7|TRBV6-5|NA
CASSYRQEGDAYEQYF
TGTGCCAGCAGTTACCGGCAGGAGGGAGACGCCTACGAGCAGTACTTC
>NA|TRBJ2-1|TRBV10-2|many
CASSESGLYNEQFF
TGCGCCAGCAGTGAGTCAGGACTTTACAATGAGCAGTTCTTC
>NA|TRBJ1-5|TRBV20-1|few
CSARGGPYGSNQPQHF
TGCAGTGCTAGAGGCGGCCCTTACGGGAGCAATCAGCCCCAGCATTTT
>NA|TRBJ2-1|TRBV5-6|NA
CASSPGLVSYNEQFF
TGTGCCAGCAGCCCGGGACTGGTCTCCTACAATGAGCAGTTCTTC
>NA|TRBJ1-1|TRBV19|NA
CASSIPGTLNTEAFF
TGTGCCAGTAGTATCCCGGGCACCCTGAACACTGAAGCTTTCTTT
>NA|TRBJ2-5|TRBV6-5|NA
CASSFGAGMETQYF
TGTGCCAGCAGTTTTGGGGCAGGGATGGAGACCCAGTACTTC
>TRBD1|TRBJ2-1|TRBV20-1|many
CSAWQGALGNEQFF
TGCAGTGCTTGGCAGGGGGCGTTGGGGAATGAGCAGTTCTTC
>TRBD2|TRBJ2-3|TRBV29-1|NA
CSVVTSAYQGTQYF
TGCAGCGTAGTGACTAGCGCTTATCAGGGTACGCAGTATTTT
>NA|TRBJ1-5|TRBV20-1|NA
CSARDQPGSHNQPQHF
TGCAGTGCTAGAGATCAGCCCGGGTCTCACAATCAGCCCCAGCATTTT
>TRBD1|TRBJ2-2|TRBV5-6|few
CASSSDPGQGSTGELFF
TGTGCCAGCAGCTCGGACCCGGGACAGGGTAGCACCGGGGAGCTGTTTTTT
>NA|TRBJ2-1|TRBV18|NA
CASSPLTNEQFF
TGTGCCAGCTCACCATTGACCAATGAGCAGTTCTTC
>NA|TRBJ2-5|TRBV27|once
CASSPDQIKGTQYF
TGTGCCAGCAGCCCCGACCAGATTAAAGGGACCCAGTACTTC
>NA|TRBJ2-1|TRBV10-1|few
CASSNRDWGNNEQFF
TGCGCCAGCAGTAACCGGGACTGGGGAAACAATGAGCAGTTCTTC
>NA|TRBJ1-1|TRBV5-4|NA
CASSLAGRHRTEAFF
TGTGCCAGCAGCTTGGCCGGGCGTCATCGCACTGAAGCTTTCTTT
>TRBD2|TRBJ2-5|TRBV9|few
CASSAVAGLQETQYF
TGTGCCAGTTCAGCAGTAGCGGGACTTCAAGAGACCCAGTACTTC
>TRBD1|TRBJ1-1|TRBV2|NA
CASRFGQGGTEAFF
TGTGCCAGCAGATTCGGACAGGGAGGCACTGAAGCTTTCTTT
>TRBD1|TRBJ2-3|TRBV29-1|few
CSVVQTQGLRGTQYF
TGCAGCGTTGTCCAAACTCAGGGCCTCAGGGGGACGCAGTATTTT